Presented here are 16 T cell receptor beta chains from one specimen sequenced in a study of cytomegalovirus exposure and HLA in healthy donors. The study ran its PCR with 60 Vbeta and 13 Jbeta primers. TCRdb's table, derived via immunoSEQ multiplex PCR, lists solely in-frame clones and lacks some. The sample shows some 120,000 clones, approximately 68% of them seen only once. Source material: PBMCs. Receptors were obtained from a man aged 25-45 years in good health and CMV-seropositive.

This chain connects TRBV28 to TRBJ2-7; weak D call: TRBD1 (6 bases). Germline V gene data show CDR1 as MDHEN and CDR2 as SYDVKM. The CDR3 spans 16 residues. V shed 2 bases and J shed 3 bases, with 17 bases lying between them. CDR3 in amino acids: CASSLRGHVTGYEQYF. The CDR3, as DNA: TGTGCCAGCAGTTTACGGGGACATGTAACGGGCTACGAGCAGTACTTC.

The chain joins TRBV7-6 to TRBJ2-4; 9 bases are a match to TRBD2. Per germline, CDR1 SGHVS and CDR2 FNYEAQ. V was pared by 5 bases and J by 7 bases, with 9 bases of the junction left unmatched. The CDR3 consists of 15 residues. The CDR3 spells CASSRIAGVGNIQYF. The DNA for the CDR3 is TGTGCCAGCAGCCGTATAGCGGGAGTGGGGAACATTCAGTACTTC.

This clone was detected only once. The chain links TRBV7-2 to TRBJ1-1, with a possible D match to TRBD1 (6 bases). From germline, CDR1 is SGHTA and CDR2 FQGNSA. The length of the CDR3 is 14 residues. With 3 bases removed from V and 7 bases from J, the gap between germline ends came to 15 bases. This chain's CDR3 is CASSFRGGQLEAFF. The DNA for the CDR3 is TGTGCCAGCAGCTTCAGGGGTGGGCAGCTTGAAGCTTTCTTT.

A few counts support this clone. CDR3 nucleotide sequence: TGCGCCAGCAGCTCAGACAGCTCTGGAAACACCATATATTTT. Encoded protein: CASSSDSSGNTIYF. This chain links TRBV5-1 with TRBJ1-3, with D possibly TRBD1 on 5 matching bases. The CDR3 loop spans 14 amino acids. Germline V gives CDR1 SGHRS, CDR2 YFSETQ. V shed 3 bases and J shed 0 bases, with 7 bases lying between them.

The table lists this clone with a few counts. The rearrangement links TRBV5-1 to TRBJ2-5; 10 nucleotides line up with TRBD2. The tail of the sequence fits TRBJ2-7 better, so the J call may be wrong. Germline V gives CDR1 SGHRS, CDR2 YFSETQ. The CDR3 contains 15 residues. The CDR3 DNA reads as TGCGCCAGCAGCTACGGACTAGCGGATGCCTACGAGCAGTACTTC. As protein: CASSYGLADAYEQYF.

V usage is TRBV5-1 and J usage is TRBJ2-7; 9 bases fit TRBD2. The germline V gene encodes CDR1 SGHRS and CDR2 YFSETQ. V trimming: 4 bases; J trimming: 4 bases; junction bases outside the gene matches: 6. CDR3 size: 14 residues. The CDR3 spells CASSPSGAGYEQYF. The CDR3 DNA follows: TGCGCCAGCAGCCCTAGCGGGGCGGGGTACGAGCAGTACTTC.

This rearrangement joins TRBV5-1 to TRBJ1-3, with TRBD1 matching over 8 bases. Germline trimming cut 0 bases from V and 3 bases from J; bases unmatched to any gene: 11. The CDR3 sequence is 18 residues long. CDR1 is SGHRS, CDR2 YFSETQ, per germline. The DNA of the CDR3 is TGCGCCAGCAGCTTGGGTCGTTCAGGGGGCGAGTTTGGAAACACCATATATTTT. This codes for CASSLGRSGGEFGNTIYF.

This chain links TRBV2 with TRBJ2-4; 14 bases line up with TRBD2. This CDR3 has 14 residues. Per the germline V gene, CDR1 is SNHLY and CDR2 is FYNNEI. Trimming took 6 bases from V and 9 from J; bases not matched to a gene: 4. In nucleotides, the CDR3 is TGTGCCAGCAGGGGACTAGCGGGAGAAACCATTCAGTACTTC. Amino acid sequence: CASRGLAGETIQYF.

This clone occurred a few times. The rearrangement links TRBV7-3 to TRBJ2-7; TRBD1 agrees at 9 bases. The CDR3 extends over 13 amino acids. Germline CDR1 reads SGHTA; CDR2 reads FQGTGA. V was clipped by 5 bases and J by 6 bases; unmatched bases: 5. The CDR3 protein is CASSTDRGGEQYF. The CDR3 bases are TGTGCCAGCAGCACCGACAGGGGGGGCGAGCAGTACTTC.

The J gene is TRBJ2-2, the V gene TRBV7-3; 11 nucleotides align to TRBD1. V was clipped by 3 bases and J by 10 bases; unmatched bases: 4. This CDR3 region has 14 residues. Germline values: CDR1 SGHTA, CDR2 FQGTGA. The CDR3 sequence is CASSLGTGGLELFF. CDR3 DNA sequence: TGTGCCAGCAGCTTGGGGACAGGGGGACTGGAGCTGTTTTTT.

V is TRBV9 and J is TRBJ2-3; D is possibly TRBD2 (6 bases). Germline V gene data show CDR1 as SGDLS and CDR2 as YYNGEE. With 4 bases removed from V and 0 bases from J, the gap between germline ends came to 21 bases. The CDR3 sequence is 18 residues long. CDR3 nucleotides: TGTGCCAGCAGCTCCCCTAGTGGGCGGGGCCTGAGCACAGATACGCAGTATTTT. It is translated as CASSSPSGRGLSTDTQYF.

This clone was counted between two and nine times. The chain joins TRBV7-9 to TRBJ1-1, with 9 bases that match TRBD1. CDR1 and CDR2 (germline): SEHNR, FQNEAQ (reference sequence). V dropped 8 bases and J dropped 6; count of bases not matched to a gene: 16. The CDR3 totals 16 residues. In nucleotides, the CDR3 is TGTGCCAGCTGGGGGGACAGGGAGCTTGTTGTTCCTGAAGCTTTCTTT. Its protein product is CASWGDRELVVPEAFF.

This CDR3 reads CASSQGASGSHVGETQYF. CDR3 DNA: TGTGCCAGCAGCCAAGGGGCTAGCGGGAGCCATGTAGGAGAGACCCAGTACTTC. The chain carries TRBV4-2 and TRBJ2-5, with 10 bases lining up with TRBD2. There are 18 residues in the CDR3. J gave up 4 bases and V 1 base, and 12 bases lay outside the gene matches. CDR1 and CDR2 (germline): LGHNA, YNFKEQ.

J is TRBJ2-5 and V is TRBV28, with a tentative D call TRBD2 (6 bases). Trimming cost V 7 bases and J 5 bases, with 20 bases left between them. The CDR3 consists of 15 residues. CDR1 and CDR2 from the germline V gene are MDHEN and SYDVKM. In DNA form, the CDR3 reads TGTGCCAGCACCTCTGGGGGACTTTGGGGGGAGACCCAGTACTTC. Translation: CASTSGGLWGETQYF. The full variable domain, in which reference TRBV28 and TRBJ2-5 provide the parts outside the CDR3, is DVKVTQSSRYLVKRTGEKVFLECVQDMDHENMFWYRQDPGLGLRLIYFSYDVKMKEKGDIPEGYSVSREKKERFSLILESASTNQTSMYLCASTSGGLWGETQYFGPGTRLLVL.

The genes are TRBV7-8 and TRBJ1-5, with unresolved D. The CDR3 length is 16 residues. V was cut by 5 bases and J by 1 base, with 15 bases left in between. The germline V gene encodes CDR1 SGHVS and CDR2 FQNEAQ. CDR3 sequence (DNA): TGTGCCAGCAGCCCCCAGTTCAGGCAGAGCAATCAGCCCCAGCATTTT. This sequence encodes CASSPQFRQSNQPQHF.

The chain is built from TRBV19 and TRBJ2-5; 15 positions match TRBD2. The CDR3 has 16 residues. CDR1 and CDR2 from the germline V gene are LNHDA and SQIVND (reference sequence). The ends lost 5 bases at V and 4 bases at J; junction bases unmatched: 5. As DNA, the CDR3 is TGTGCCAGTAGTGGACTAGCGGGAGGGCCGGGAGAGACCCAGTACTTC. Residues: CASSGLAGGPGETQYF.